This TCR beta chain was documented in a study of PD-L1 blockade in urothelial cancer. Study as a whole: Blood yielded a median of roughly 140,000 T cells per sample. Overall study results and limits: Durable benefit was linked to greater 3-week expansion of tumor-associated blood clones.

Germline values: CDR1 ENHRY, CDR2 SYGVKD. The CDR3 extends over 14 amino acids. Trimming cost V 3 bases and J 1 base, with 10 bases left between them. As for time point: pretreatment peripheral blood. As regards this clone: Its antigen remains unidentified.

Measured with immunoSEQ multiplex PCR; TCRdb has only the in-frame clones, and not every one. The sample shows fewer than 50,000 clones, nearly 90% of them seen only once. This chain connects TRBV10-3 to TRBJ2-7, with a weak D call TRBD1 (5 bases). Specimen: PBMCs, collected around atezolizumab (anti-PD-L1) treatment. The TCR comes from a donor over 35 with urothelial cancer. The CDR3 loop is CAISEGQGSYEQYF. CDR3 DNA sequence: TGTGCCATCAGTGAAGGCCAGGGATCCTACGAGCAGTACTTC.